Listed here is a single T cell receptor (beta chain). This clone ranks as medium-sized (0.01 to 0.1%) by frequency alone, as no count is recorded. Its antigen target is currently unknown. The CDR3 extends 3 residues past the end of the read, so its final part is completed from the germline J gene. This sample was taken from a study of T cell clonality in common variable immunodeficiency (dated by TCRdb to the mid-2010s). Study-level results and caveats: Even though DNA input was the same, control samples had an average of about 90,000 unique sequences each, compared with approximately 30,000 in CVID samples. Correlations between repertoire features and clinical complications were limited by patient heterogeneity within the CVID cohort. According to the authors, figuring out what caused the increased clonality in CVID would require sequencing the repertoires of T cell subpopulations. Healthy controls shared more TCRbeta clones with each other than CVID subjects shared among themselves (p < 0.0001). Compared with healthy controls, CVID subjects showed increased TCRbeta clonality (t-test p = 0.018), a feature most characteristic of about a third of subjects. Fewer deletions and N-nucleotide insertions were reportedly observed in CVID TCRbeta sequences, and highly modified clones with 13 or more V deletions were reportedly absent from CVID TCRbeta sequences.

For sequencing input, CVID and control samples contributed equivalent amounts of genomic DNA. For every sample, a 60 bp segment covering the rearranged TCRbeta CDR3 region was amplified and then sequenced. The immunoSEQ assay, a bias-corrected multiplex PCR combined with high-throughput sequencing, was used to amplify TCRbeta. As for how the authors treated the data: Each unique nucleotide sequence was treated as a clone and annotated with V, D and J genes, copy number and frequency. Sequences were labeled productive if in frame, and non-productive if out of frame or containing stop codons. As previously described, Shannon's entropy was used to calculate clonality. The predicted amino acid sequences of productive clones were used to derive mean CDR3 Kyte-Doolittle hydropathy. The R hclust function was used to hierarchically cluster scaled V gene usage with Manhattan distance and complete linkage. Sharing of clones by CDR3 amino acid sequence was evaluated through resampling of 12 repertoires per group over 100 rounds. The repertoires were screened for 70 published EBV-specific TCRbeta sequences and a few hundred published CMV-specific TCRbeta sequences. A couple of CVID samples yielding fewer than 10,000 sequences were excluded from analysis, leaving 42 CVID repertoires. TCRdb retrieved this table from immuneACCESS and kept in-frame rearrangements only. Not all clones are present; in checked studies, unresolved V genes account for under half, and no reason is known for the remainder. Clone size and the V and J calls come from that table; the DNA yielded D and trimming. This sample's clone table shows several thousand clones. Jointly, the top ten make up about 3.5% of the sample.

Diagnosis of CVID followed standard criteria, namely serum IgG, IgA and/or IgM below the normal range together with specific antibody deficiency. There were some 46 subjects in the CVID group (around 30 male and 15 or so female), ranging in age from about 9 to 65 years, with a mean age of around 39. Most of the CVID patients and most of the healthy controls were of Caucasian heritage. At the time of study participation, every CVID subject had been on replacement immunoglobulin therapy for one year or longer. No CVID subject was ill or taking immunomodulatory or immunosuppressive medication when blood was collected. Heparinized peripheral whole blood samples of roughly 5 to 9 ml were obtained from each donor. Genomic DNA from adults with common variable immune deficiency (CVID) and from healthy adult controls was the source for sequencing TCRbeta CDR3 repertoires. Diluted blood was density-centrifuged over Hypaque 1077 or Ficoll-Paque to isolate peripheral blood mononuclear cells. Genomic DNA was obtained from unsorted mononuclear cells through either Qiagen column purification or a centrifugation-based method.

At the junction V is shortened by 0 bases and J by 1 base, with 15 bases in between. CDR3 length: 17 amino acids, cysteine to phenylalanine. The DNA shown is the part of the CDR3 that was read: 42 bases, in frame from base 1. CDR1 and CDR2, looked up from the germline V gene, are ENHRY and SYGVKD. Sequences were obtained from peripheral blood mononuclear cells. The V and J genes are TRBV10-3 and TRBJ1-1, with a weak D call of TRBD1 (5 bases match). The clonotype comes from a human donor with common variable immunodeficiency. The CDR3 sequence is CAISESWRGLANTEAFF. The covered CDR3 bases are TGTGCCATCAGTGAGTCATGGAGGGGCCTTGCGAACACTGAA.